This TCR beta chain was identified in a study of T-cell reconstitution after alpha-beta-depleted transplantation in children (dated by TCRdb to 2015 to 2016). Background for the entire study: Using TCR repertoire profiling, the study followed T-cell immune reconstitution in a quantitative way in children after TCRalphabeta/CD19-depleted allogeneic hematopoietic cell transplantation. The full study reports these points: In some patients, the high TCRbeta diversity seen at day 60 was put down to recipient T cells and intrathymic progenitors that had survived conditioning. Over subsequent months, a decline in hyperexpanded clone frequencies was noted, and after one year, T-cell counts and TCRbeta diversity were mostly ascribed to newly produced T cells. The apparently early alphabetaT-cell count recovery about two months after transplant was reportedly dependent on only several hundred rapidly expanded clones derived from non-depleted graft cells.

Preparation of the library involved PCR. Sequenced using an Illumina HiSeq 2500. To normalize quantification of the TCRbeta repertoire, the TCR libraries were built with molecular barcoding that relied on unique molecular identifiers. Using fastp at Q25 and MiXCR, TCRdb reprocessed the public reads and kept productive beta chains. Rows merge per CDR3 protein into single entries with the most common DNA and genes. The sample profile shows about 830,000 distinct CDR3 sequences; 15% to 20% of them were found once. The ten largest clones represent approximately 5% of the sample. This clonotype was seen repeatedly, ten times or more. Its recognized antigen is unknown. No base qualities exist here, and no much larger clone lies one base off it. The sample's treatment or condition label, decoded: allogeneic hematopoietic cell transplantation with graft depleted of TCRalphabeta T cells and CD19 B cells. The transplant recipients were children given TCRalphabeta/CD19-depleted allogeneic hematopoietic cell grafts.

V and J are truncated by 4 bases and 3 bases respectively, leaving an intervening sequence of 13 bases. The CDR3 has 14 amino acids, counting the end cysteine and phenylalanine. Only the CDR3 part of the read is kept: 42 bases, read in frame from the first base. As encoded in the germline V gene, CDR1 is SGHVS while CDR2 is FNYEAQ. The sequence derives from a male patient younger than 18 who had a stem cell transplant for acute lymphoblastic leukemia, so the T cells may come from the graft donor. The input for sequencing was PBMCs, mostly from graft donor cells, taken 360 days after TCRalphabeta/CD19-depleted stem cell transplant. The chain joins TRBV7-6 to TRBJ2-7, with the D gene not confidently named. The nucleotide sequence reads TGTGCCAGCAGCTCTTCCGGCCGACTCTACGAGCAGTACTTC. Translated, this gives CASSSSGRLYEQYF.